This TCR beta chain was sequenced in a study of quantifying T cell responses using KT2 cells. Study information: Reverse transcription used primers in the TCR alpha and beta constant regions. The second PCR was a qPCR stopped at a predetermined fluorescence threshold.

The CDR3 length is 15 residues. Losses at the gene ends were 6 bases for V and 4 bases for J; bases not matched to a gene: 8. The germline V gene encodes CDR1 DFQATT and CDR2 SNEGSKA (reference sequence). The cDNA 3' end received a ligated oligonucleotide with a UMI. The first PCR ran roughly 4 cycles with an equimolar RC1.1 and RC1.2 beta primer mix. Starting with the second PCR, alpha and beta TCR chains went through separate processing. TCRdb re-called the UMI-ligation and nested PCR reads with MiXCR, one entry per CDR3 protein. The sample lists tens of thousands of distinct CDR3 sequences; roughly 10% were seen once.

The origin of this receptor is a human donor. V and J are TRBV20-1 and TRBJ2-1, with 11 bases identical to TRBD1. The sequenced material came from PBMCs spiked with cells of the T cell clone KT2. The CDR3: CSANHRDRGYNEQFF. The CDR3, as DNA: TGCAGTGCCAACCACCGGGACAGGGGGTACAATGAGCAGTTCTTC.